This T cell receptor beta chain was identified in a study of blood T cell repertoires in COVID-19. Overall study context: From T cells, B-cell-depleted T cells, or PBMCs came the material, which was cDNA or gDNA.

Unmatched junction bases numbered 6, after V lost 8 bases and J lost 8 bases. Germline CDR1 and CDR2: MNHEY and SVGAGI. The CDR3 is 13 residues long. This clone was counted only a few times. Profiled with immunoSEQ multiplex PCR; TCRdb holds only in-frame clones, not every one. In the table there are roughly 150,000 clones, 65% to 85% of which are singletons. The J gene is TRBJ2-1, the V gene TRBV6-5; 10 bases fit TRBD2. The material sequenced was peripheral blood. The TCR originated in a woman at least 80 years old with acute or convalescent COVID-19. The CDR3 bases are TGTGCCAGCGGAGAGCGGGGGGGACATGAGCAGTTCTTC. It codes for CASGERGGHEQFF.